One and the same sample provided the 24 T cell receptor beta chains below, sequenced in a study of beta chain features in type 1 diabetes. Sequencing targeted expressed TCRB transcripts, as all isolated RNA had been reverse transcribed. Produced via immunoSEQ multiplex PCR; TCRdb's table is partial and in-frame only. The sample shows around 300,000 clones, 14% of them seen only once. The sample consisted of central memory CD4+ T cells from blood. Every receptor here comes from a man younger than 45 in good health.

This clone has more than one count but fewer than ten. This chain uses TRBV30 with TRBJ2-2, with TRBD2 as a possible D gene (5 bases). Between the trimmed V and J ends, which lost 7 bases and 0 bases, there was a span of 12 bases. The CDR3 covers 14 residues. The germline V gene encodes CDR1 GTSNPN and CDR2 SVGIG (reference sequence). The CDR3 region has the DNA TGTGCCTCCAAGCGGTTCGCGAACACCGGGGAGCTGTTTTTT. Translating it yields CASKRFANTGELFF.

The chain links TRBV4-3 to TRBJ2-1; D possibly matches TRBD1 or TRBD2 (5 bases each). The CDR3 has 12 residues. The V gene lost 0 bases and the J gene lost 9 bases, with 6 bases spanning the gap. From germline, CDR1 is LGHNA and CDR2 YSLEER. The CDR3 DNA follows: TGCGCCAGCAGCCAAGAGGGGGTTGAGCAGTTCTTC. Translating it yields CASSQEGVEQFF.

The table lists this clone with a few counts. The chain is built from TRBV29-1 and TRBJ1-1, with 7 positions matching TRBD1. Germline lookup yields CDR1 SQVTM and CDR2 ANQGSEA. The CDR3 has 12 amino acids. With 8 bases clipped from V and 6 bases from J, the junction kept 9 bases outside the gene matches. The CDR3, as DNA: TGCAGCACCCAGACAGGGAGGTCTGAAGCTTTCTTT. It translates to CSTQTGRSEAFF.

The chain links TRBV6-5 to TRBJ1-2; a weak D match, TRBD1 (6 bases). CDR1 and CDR2 (germline): MNHEY, SVGAGI. The V and J ends lost 0 bases and 6 bases respectively, with 14 bases between them. The CDR3 length is 15 residues. Here the CDR3 DNA reads TGTGCCAGCAGTTACTCATCGGGGGGCGCGGATGGCTACACCTTC. It encodes CASSYSSGGADGYTF.

The chain combines TRBV5-1 with TRBJ2-3, with unresolved D. V lost 0 bases, J lost 0 bases, and 8 bases lay in between. The CDR3 has 15 residues. In germline, CDR1 is SGHRS, CDR2 YFSETQ. CDR3 DNA sequence: TGCGCCAGCAGCTTGGGCGGTTATAGCACAGATACGCAGTATTTT. It encodes CASSLGGYSTDTQYF. Complete variable domain (other parts from reference TRBV5-1 and TRBJ2-3): KAGVTQTPRYLIKTRGQQVTLSCSPISGHRSVSWYQQTPGQGLQFLFEYFSETQRNKGNFPGRFSGRQFSNSRSEMNVSTLELGDSALYLCASSLGGYSTDTQYFGPGTRLTVL.

The J gene is TRBJ2-5, the V gene TRBV6-5, with a possible D match to TRBD1 (6 bases). The germline gives CDR1 MNHEY, CDR2 SVGAGI. The V and J ends lost 0 bases and 5 bases respectively, with 13 bases between them. The CDR3 spans 15 residues. The CDR3 nucleotides read TGTGCCAGCAGTTACTCGGGGGCCTGGGGGGAGACCCAGTACTTC. It specifies CASSYSGAWGETQYF.

J is TRBJ2-5 and V is TRBV28; 8 bases align to TRBD1. This CDR3 is built from 11 residues. In germline, CDR1 is MDHEN, CDR2 SYDVKM. Germline trimming cut 8 bases from V and 13 bases from J; bases unmatched to any gene: 9. The CDR3: CASQLRRGLYF. DNA for the CDR3: TGTGCCAGCCAGCTCCGCAGGGGGCTGTACTTC.

This clone turned up a few times. The chain carries TRBV5-6 and TRBJ2-2; no clear D gene. The V gene's germline CDR1 is SGHDT and CDR2 YYEEEE. V lost 0 bases to trimming and J lost 6 bases, with 3 bases between them. CDR3 size: 12 residues. CDR3 in amino acids: CASSLASGELFF. The CDR3 DNA sequence: TGTGCCAGCAGCTTGGCCTCCGGGGAGCTGTTTTTT.

This clone was counted many times. The rearrangement links TRBV19 to TRBJ2-3; no firm D call. This CDR3 has 16 residues. Trimming shortened V by 5 bases and J by 0 bases, and 15 bases separated the two germline ends. Germline V gives CDR1 LNHDA, CDR2 SQIVND (reference sequence). As DNA, the CDR3 is TGTGCCAGTAGTGGCGCCGGGCATCCTAGCACAGATACGCAGTATTTT. This gives the protein CASSGAGHPSTDTQYF.

The genes are TRBV27 and TRBJ2-1; 10 bases map to TRBD2. V gave up 3 bases and J gave up 8 bases; unmatched junction bases: 4. The CDR3 has 14 amino acids. The V gene's germline CDR1 is MNHEY and CDR2 SMNVEV (reference sequence). CDR3 bases: TGTGCCAGCAGTTTGGGACTAGCGACCGATGAGCAGTTCTTC. Its translation is CASSLGLATDEQFF.

The sample holds many counts of this clone. The V gene is TRBV5-1, the J gene TRBJ2-3; D uncertain. V lost 3 bases and J 1 base, leaving 3 bases between the germline ends. The CDR3 consists of 12 residues. Germline-derived CDR1 and CDR2 are SGHRS and YFSETQ. CDR3: CASSSRTDTQYF. The DNA of the CDR3 is TGCGCCAGCAGCTCCCGCACAGATACGCAGTATTTT. Drawing the rest from reference TRBV5-1 and TRBJ2-3, the complete variable domain is KAGVTQTPRYLIKTRGQQVTLSCSPISGHRSVSWYQQTPGQGLQFLFEYFSETQRNKGNFPGRFSGRQFSNSRSEMNVSTLELGDSALYLCASSSRTDTQYFGPGTRLTVL.

This clone was found a few times. This same CDR3 is encoded by further DNA sequences in the sample. The chain combines TRBV20-1 with TRBJ2-7; the D is unclear. Trimming took off 0 bases at V and 7 bases at J, with 7 bases between the two ends. This CDR3 comprises 11 residues. Germline-derived CDR1 and CDR2 are DFQATT and SNEGSKA (reference sequence). The DNA of the CDR3 is TGCAGTGCTAGAGACCAGACAGAGCAGTACTTC. It codes for CSARDQTEQYF.

V and J are TRBV4-2 and TRBJ1-5; 7 nucleotides agree with TRBD1. The length of the CDR3 is 15 residues. Germline V lookup: CDR1 LGHNA, CDR2 YNFKEQ. J was trimmed by 4 bases and V by 0 bases; bases with no gene match: 3. CDR3 residues: CASSQDGQENQPQHF. The CDR3, as DNA: TGTGCCAGCAGCCAAGATGGACAGGAGAATCAGCCCCAGCATTTT.

This clone was counted only a few times. This sequence joins TRBV15 and TRBJ1-3, with a possible D match to TRBD1 (5 bases). V shed 2 bases and J shed 0 bases, with 8 bases lying between them. This CDR3 has 15 amino acids. Germline V gene data show CDR1 as LNHNV and CDR2 as YYDKDF (reference sequence). CDR3 in amino acids: CATSRQGSSGNTIYF. CDR3 bases: TGTGCCACCAGCAGACAGGGTTCCTCTGGAAACACCATATATTTT.

This clone was counted a few times. The chain has TRBV6-5 and TRBJ2-7; no reliable D call. This CDR3 contains 13 residues. V lost 6 bases and J lost 0, with 9 bases in between. The germline V gene has CDR1 MNHEY and CDR2 SVGAGI. CDR3 residues: CASRMTVSYEQYV. The DNA for the CDR3 is TGTGCCAGCAGGATGACTGTCTCCTACGAGCAGTACGTC.

This clone was seen a handful of times. The rearrangement links TRBV5-4 to TRBJ2-5; maybe TRBD2 (6 bases). The CDR3 loop spans 14 amino acids. CDR1 and CDR2 (germline): SGHNT, YYREEE (reference sequence). With 0 bases removed from V and 1 base from J, the gap between germline ends came to 7 bases. In DNA, the CDR3 is TGTGCCAGCAGCTTGGTAGCGGTCCAAGAGACCCAGTACTTC. This sequence encodes CASSLVAVQETQYF.

This clone occurred a few times. The V and J genes are TRBV6-5 and TRBJ1-2, with D unresolved. This CDR3 region has 13 residues. CDR1 and CDR2 from the germline V gene are MNHEY and SVGAGI. V gave up 5 bases and J gave up 4 bases, with 11 bases separating them. The CDR3 loop is CASSPGISYGYTF. CDR3 bases: TGTGCCAGCAGTCCCGGGATCTCCTATGGCTACACCTTC.

The rearrangement uses TRBV5-1 and TRBJ1-1; no clear D gene. Between the trimmed V and J ends, which lost 1 base and 0 bases, there was a span of 7 bases. The CDR3 sequence is 14 residues long. Germline lookup yields CDR1 SGHRS and CDR2 YFSETQ. The CDR3 reads CASSLSTLNTEAFF. The CDR3 DNA reads TGCGCCAGCAGCTTGTCCACCTTGAACACTGAAGCTTTCTTT.

The chain uses TRBV5-1 and TRBJ2-7; TRBD1 matches 10 bases. Germline trimming cut 4 bases from V and 6 bases from J; bases unmatched to any gene: 7. The CDR3 extends over 14 amino acids. Germline lookup yields CDR1 SGHRS and CDR2 YFSETQ. The CDR3 region has the DNA TGCGCCAGCAGCAAGACAGGGGGCGCGGGCGAGCAGTACTTC. It is translated as CASSKTGGAGEQYF.

This clone was counted only a few times. V usage is TRBV18 and J usage is TRBJ1-1, with D possibly TRBD1 on 5 matching bases. Trimming stripped 0 bases from V and 7 bases from J, with 15 bases between. Germline CDR1 KGHSH, CDR2 LQKENI. The CDR3 is made up of 15 amino acids. In nucleotides, the CDR3 is TGTGCCAGCTCACCACCATTAGTGACAGCACTTGAAGCTTTCTTT. Its translation is CASSPPLVTALEAFF.

The gene calls are TRBV27 and TRBJ1-2; D unclear. Trimming left V 6 bases short and J 0 bases short, with 14 bases between. The CDR3 contains 15 residues. CDR1 and CDR2 (germline): MNHEY, SMNVEV (reference sequence). The CDR3 protein is CASRKNEVANYGYTF. The CDR3 DNA reads TGTGCCAGCAGGAAAAATGAAGTAGCTAACTATGGCTACACCTTC.

The gene calls are TRBV6-1 and TRBJ2-5, with unresolved D. V was cut by 3 bases and J by 5 bases, with 7 bases left in between. Germline V gene data show CDR1 as MNHNS and CDR2 as SASEGT. This CDR3 spans 12 amino acids. The CDR3 spells CASSDLGETQYF. Here the CDR3 DNA reads TGTGCCAGCAGTGACCTCGGGGAGACCCAGTACTTC.

The CDR3 DNA reads as TGTGCCAGCAGCGTCTCGGGGAACGGAAACTATGGCTACACCTTC. Its protein is CASSVSGNGNYGYTF. The V gene is TRBV9, the J gene TRBJ1-2; D is ambiguous. V was trimmed by 2 bases and J by 2 bases, leaving 13 bases between them. Germline loops: CDR1 SGDLS, CDR2 YYNGEE. The CDR3 covers 15 residues.

The chain couples TRBV2 to TRBJ1-6; no clear D. The CDR3 has 14 amino acids. Trimming removed 2 bases from V and 7 bases from J, with 9 bases in between. Looked up from germline, CDR1 is SNHLY and CDR2 is FYNNEI. CDR3 loop: CASSERAGNSPLHF. In DNA, the CDR3 is TGTGCCAGCAGTGAAAGGGCTGGGAATTCACCCCTCCACTTT. Full variable domain (rest looked up from reference TRBV2 and TRBJ1-6): EPEVTQTPSHQVTQMGQEVILRCVPISNHLYFYWYRQILGQKVEFLVSFYNNEISEKSEIFDDQFSVERPDGSNFTLKIRSTKLEDSAMYFCASSERAGNSPLHFGNGTRLTVT.